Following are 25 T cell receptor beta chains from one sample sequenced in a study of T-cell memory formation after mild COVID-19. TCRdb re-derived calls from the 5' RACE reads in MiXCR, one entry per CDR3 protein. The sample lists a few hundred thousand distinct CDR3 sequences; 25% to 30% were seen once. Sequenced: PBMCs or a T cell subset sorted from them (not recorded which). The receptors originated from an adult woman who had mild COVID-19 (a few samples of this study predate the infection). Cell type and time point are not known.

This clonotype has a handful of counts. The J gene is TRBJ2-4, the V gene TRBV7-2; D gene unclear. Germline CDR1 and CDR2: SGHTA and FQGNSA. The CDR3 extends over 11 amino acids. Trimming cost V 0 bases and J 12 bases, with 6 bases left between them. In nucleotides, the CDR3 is TGTGCCAGCAGCTTAGCCCTTGATCAGTACTTC. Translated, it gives CASSLALDQYF.

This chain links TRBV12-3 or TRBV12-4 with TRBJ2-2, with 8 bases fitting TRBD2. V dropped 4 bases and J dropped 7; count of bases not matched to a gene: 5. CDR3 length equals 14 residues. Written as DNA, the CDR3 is TGTGCCAGCAGTTATAGCGGGATAGACGGGGAGCTGTTTTTT. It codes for CASSYSGIDGELFF.

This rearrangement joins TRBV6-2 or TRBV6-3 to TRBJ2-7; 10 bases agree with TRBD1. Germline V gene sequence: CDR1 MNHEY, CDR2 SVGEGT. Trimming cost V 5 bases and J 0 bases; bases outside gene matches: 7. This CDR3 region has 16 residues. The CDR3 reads CASSRTGGGNSYEQYF. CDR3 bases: TGTGCCAGCAGTAGGACAGGGGGAGGCAACTCCTACGAGCAGTACTTC.

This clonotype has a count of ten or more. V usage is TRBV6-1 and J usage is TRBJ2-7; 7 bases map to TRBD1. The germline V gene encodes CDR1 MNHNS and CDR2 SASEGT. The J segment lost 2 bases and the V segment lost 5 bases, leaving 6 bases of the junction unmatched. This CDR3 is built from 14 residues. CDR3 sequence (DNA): TGTGCCAGCAGTATGACAGGGACCACCTACGAGCAGTACTTC. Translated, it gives CASSMTGTTYEQYF.

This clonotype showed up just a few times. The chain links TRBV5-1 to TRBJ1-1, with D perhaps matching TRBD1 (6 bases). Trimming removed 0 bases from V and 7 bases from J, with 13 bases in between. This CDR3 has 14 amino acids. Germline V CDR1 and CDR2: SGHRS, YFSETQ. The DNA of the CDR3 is TGCGCCAGCAGCTTGGTGGGGGCCTGGGATGAAGCTTTCTTT. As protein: CASSLVGAWDEAFF.

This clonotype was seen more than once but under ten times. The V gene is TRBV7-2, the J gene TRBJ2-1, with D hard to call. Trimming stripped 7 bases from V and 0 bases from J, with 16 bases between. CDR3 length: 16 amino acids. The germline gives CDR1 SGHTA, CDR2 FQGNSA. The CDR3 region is CASTPRAYLSYNEQFF. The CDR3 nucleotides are TGTGCCAGCACCCCCAGAGCTTACCTCTCCTACAATGAGCAGTTCTTC.

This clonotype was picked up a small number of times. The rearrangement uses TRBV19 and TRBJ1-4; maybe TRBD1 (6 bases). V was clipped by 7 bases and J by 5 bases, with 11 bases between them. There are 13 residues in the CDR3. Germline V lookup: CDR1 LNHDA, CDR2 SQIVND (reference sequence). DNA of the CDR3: TGTGCCAGTAACAGGGCTTTAAATGAAAAACTGTTTTTT. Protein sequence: CASNRALNEKLFF.

CDR3 residues: CASSIGGRVQDTQYF. CDR3 sequence (DNA): TGTGCCAGTAGTATAGGCGGCAGGGTACAAGATACGCAGTATTTT. The chain joins TRBV19 to TRBJ2-3; perhaps TRBD1 as D (5 bases). The CDR3 extends over 15 amino acids. V dropped 1 base and J dropped 5 bases, with 13 bases sitting between them. The V gene's germline CDR1 is LNHDA and CDR2 SQIVND (reference sequence).

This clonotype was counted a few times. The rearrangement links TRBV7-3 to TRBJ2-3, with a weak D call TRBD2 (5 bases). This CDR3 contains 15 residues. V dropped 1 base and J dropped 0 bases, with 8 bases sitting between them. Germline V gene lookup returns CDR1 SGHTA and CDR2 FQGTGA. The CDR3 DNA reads TGTGCCAGCAGCTTAATCGGGGTTAGCACAGATACGCAGTATTTT. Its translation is CASSLIGVSTDTQYF.

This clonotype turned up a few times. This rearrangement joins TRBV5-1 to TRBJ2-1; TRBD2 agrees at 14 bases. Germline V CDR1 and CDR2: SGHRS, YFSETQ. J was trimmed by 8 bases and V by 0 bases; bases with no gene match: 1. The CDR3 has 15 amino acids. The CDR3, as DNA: TGCGCCAGCAGCTTGGGGGGACTAGCGGGAGATGAGCAGTTCTTC. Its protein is CASSLGGLAGDEQFF.

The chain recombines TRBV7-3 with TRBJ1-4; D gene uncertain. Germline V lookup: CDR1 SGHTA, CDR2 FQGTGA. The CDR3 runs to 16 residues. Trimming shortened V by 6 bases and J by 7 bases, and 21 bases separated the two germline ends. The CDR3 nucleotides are TGTGCCAGCAGGCCCGACATGTTGGGCTCTGGTGAAAAACTGTTTTTT. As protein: CASRPDMLGSGEKLFF. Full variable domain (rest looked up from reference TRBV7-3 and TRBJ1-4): GAGVSQTPSNKVTEKGKYVELRCDPISGHTALYWYRQSLGQGPEFLIYFQGTGAADDSGLPNDRFFAVRPEGSVSTLKIQRTERGDSAVYLCASRPDMLGSGEKLFFGSGTQLSVL.

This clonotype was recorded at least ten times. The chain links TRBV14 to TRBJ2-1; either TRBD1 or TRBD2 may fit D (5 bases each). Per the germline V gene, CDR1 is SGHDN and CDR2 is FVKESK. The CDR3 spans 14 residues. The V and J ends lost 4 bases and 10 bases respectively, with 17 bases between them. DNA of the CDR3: TGTGCCAGCAGCCTTCGGGGCAGTCGGCCCGAGCAGTTCTTC. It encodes CASSLRGSRPEQFF. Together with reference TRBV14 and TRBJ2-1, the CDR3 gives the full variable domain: EAGVTQFPSHSVIEKGQTVTLRCDPISGHDNLYWYRRVMGKEIKFLLHFVKESKQDESGMPNNRFLAERTGGTYSTLKVQPAELEDSGVYFCASSLRGSRPEQFFGPGTRLTVL.

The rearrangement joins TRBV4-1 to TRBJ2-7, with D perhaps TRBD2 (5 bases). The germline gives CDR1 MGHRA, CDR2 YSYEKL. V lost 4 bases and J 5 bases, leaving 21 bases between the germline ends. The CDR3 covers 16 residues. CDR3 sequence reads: CASSPSLSGSTHEQYF. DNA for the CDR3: TGCGCCAGCAGCCCGTCGTTATCGGGGTCCACTCACGAGCAGTACTTC.

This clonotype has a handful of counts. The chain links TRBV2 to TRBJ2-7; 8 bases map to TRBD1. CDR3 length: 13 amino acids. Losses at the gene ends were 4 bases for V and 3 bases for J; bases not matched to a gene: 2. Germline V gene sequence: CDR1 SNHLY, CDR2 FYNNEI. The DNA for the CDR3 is TGTGCCAGCAGTGTCACAGGGGGCTACGAGCAGTACTTC. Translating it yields CASSVTGGYEQYF.

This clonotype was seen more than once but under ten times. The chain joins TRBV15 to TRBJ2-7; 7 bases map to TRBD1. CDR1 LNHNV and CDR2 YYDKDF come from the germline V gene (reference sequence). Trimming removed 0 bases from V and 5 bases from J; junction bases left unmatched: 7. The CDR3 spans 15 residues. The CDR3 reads CATSRDRGQVHEQYF. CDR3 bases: TGTGCCACCAGCAGAGATCGAGGACAGGTCCACGAGCAGTACTTC. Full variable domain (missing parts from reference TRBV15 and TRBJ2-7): DAMVIQNPRYQVTQFGKPVTLSCSQTLNHNVMYWYQQKSSQAPKLLFHYYDKDFNNEADTPDNFQSRRPNTSFCFLDIRSPGLGDTAMYLCATSRDRGQVHEQYFGPGTRLTVT.

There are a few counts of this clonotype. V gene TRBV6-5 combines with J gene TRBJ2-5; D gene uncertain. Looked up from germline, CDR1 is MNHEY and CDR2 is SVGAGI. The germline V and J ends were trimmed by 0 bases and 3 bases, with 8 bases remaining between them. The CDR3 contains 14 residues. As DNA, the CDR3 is TGTGCCAGCAGTTACTCGGGCAGCAAAGAGACCCAGTACTTC. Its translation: CASSYSGSKETQYF.

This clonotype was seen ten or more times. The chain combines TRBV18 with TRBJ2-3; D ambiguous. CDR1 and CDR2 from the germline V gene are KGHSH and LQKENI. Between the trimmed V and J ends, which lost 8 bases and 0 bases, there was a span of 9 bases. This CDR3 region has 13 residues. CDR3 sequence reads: CASSPPSTDTQYF. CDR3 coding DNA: TGTGCCAGCAGCCCCCCTAGCACAGATACGCAGTATTTT.

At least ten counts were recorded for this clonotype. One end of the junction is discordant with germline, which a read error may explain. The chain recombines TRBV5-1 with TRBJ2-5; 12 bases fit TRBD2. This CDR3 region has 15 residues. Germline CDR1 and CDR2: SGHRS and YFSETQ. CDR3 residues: CASSPGLAGQETQYF. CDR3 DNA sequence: TGTGCCAGCAGCCCAGGACTAGCGGGACAAGAGACCCAGTACTTC.

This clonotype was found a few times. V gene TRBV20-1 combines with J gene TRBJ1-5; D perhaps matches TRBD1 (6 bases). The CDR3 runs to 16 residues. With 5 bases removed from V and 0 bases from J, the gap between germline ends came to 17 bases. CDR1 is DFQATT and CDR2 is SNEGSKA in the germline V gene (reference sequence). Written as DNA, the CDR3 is TGCAGTGCTTCTCTCAGGGGACGATATAGCAATCAGCCCCAGCATTTT. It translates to CSASLRGRYSNQPQHF.

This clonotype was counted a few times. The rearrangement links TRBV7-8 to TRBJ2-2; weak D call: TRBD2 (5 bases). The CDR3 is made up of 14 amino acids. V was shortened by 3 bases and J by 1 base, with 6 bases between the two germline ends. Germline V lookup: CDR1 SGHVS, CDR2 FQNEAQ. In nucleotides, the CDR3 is TGTGCCAGCAGCTTGGGAGTGAACACCGGGGAGCTGTTTTTT. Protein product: CASSLGVNTGELFF.

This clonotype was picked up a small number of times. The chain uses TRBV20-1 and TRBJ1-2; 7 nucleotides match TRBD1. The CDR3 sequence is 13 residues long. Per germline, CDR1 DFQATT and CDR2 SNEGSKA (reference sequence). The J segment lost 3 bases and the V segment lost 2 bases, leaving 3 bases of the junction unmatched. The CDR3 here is CSARSDRDYGYTF. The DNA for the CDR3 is TGCAGTGCTAGATCCGACAGGGACTATGGCTACACCTTC.

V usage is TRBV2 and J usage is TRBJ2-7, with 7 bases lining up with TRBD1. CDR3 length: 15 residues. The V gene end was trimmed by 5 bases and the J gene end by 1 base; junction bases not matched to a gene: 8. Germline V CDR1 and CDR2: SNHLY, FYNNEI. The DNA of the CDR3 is TGTGCCAGCAGTTATCGGGACAGCGATTCCTACGAGCAGTACTTC. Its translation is CASSYRDSDSYEQYF.

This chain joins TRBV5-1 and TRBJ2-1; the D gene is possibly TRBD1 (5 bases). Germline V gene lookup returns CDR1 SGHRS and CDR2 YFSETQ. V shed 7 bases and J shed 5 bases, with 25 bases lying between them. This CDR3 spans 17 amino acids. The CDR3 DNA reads TGCGCCAGCCGCCAACAGACCCTCCGGATACAGGACAATGAGCAGTTCTTC. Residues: CASRQQTLRIQDNEQFF.

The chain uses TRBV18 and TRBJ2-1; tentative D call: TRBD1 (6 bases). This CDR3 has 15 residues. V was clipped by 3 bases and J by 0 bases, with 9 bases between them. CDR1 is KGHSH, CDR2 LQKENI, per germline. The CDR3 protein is CASSPDRRSYNEQFF. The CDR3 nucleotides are TGTGCCAGCTCACCCGACAGGCGCTCCTACAATGAGCAGTTCTTC.

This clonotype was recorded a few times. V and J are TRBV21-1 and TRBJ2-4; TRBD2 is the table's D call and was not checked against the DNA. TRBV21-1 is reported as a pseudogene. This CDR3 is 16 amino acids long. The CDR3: CASDGVRRAVKNIQYF. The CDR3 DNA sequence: TGTGCCAGCGATGGGGTCAGACGAGCGGTTAAAAACATTCAGTACTTC.